This T cell receptor beta chain is from a study of OX40 agonist ivuxolimab in advanced cancers. Overall study: Every 2 weeks, patients got intravenous ivuxolimab at one of six dose levels (0.01-10 mg/kg). Dose-escalation patients were diagnosed with hepatocellular carcinoma, melanoma, renal cell cancer or head and neck cancer. Study findings and constraints: CD4+ T cells averaged fewer expanded clones than CD8+ T cells. Partial responders at 0.1-3.0 mg/kg had among the lowest clonal expansion.

Regarding this clone: Antigen specificity is unknown.

Assay used: immunoSEQ multiplex PCR; TCRdb lists only in-frame clones, some missing. The data show about 52,000 clones, with roughly 91% seen just once and approximately 23% held by the top ten. This CDR3 region has 13 residues. Trimming removed 1 base at V and 4 bases at J, with 6 bases between. The source was CD4+ or CD8+ T cells sorted from blood, collected in a trial of the OX40 agonist ivuxolimab. This clonotype was obtained from an adult with an advanced solid tumor such as melanoma, head and neck, liver or kidney cancer. The V gene is TRBV5-3, the J gene TRBJ2-1; D ambiguous. TRBV5-3 is known as an ORF, though its function is uncertain. CDR3 in amino acids: CARSLQQYNEQFF. CDR3 nucleotides: TGTGCCAGAAGCTTGCAACAGTACAATGAGCAGTTCTTC.